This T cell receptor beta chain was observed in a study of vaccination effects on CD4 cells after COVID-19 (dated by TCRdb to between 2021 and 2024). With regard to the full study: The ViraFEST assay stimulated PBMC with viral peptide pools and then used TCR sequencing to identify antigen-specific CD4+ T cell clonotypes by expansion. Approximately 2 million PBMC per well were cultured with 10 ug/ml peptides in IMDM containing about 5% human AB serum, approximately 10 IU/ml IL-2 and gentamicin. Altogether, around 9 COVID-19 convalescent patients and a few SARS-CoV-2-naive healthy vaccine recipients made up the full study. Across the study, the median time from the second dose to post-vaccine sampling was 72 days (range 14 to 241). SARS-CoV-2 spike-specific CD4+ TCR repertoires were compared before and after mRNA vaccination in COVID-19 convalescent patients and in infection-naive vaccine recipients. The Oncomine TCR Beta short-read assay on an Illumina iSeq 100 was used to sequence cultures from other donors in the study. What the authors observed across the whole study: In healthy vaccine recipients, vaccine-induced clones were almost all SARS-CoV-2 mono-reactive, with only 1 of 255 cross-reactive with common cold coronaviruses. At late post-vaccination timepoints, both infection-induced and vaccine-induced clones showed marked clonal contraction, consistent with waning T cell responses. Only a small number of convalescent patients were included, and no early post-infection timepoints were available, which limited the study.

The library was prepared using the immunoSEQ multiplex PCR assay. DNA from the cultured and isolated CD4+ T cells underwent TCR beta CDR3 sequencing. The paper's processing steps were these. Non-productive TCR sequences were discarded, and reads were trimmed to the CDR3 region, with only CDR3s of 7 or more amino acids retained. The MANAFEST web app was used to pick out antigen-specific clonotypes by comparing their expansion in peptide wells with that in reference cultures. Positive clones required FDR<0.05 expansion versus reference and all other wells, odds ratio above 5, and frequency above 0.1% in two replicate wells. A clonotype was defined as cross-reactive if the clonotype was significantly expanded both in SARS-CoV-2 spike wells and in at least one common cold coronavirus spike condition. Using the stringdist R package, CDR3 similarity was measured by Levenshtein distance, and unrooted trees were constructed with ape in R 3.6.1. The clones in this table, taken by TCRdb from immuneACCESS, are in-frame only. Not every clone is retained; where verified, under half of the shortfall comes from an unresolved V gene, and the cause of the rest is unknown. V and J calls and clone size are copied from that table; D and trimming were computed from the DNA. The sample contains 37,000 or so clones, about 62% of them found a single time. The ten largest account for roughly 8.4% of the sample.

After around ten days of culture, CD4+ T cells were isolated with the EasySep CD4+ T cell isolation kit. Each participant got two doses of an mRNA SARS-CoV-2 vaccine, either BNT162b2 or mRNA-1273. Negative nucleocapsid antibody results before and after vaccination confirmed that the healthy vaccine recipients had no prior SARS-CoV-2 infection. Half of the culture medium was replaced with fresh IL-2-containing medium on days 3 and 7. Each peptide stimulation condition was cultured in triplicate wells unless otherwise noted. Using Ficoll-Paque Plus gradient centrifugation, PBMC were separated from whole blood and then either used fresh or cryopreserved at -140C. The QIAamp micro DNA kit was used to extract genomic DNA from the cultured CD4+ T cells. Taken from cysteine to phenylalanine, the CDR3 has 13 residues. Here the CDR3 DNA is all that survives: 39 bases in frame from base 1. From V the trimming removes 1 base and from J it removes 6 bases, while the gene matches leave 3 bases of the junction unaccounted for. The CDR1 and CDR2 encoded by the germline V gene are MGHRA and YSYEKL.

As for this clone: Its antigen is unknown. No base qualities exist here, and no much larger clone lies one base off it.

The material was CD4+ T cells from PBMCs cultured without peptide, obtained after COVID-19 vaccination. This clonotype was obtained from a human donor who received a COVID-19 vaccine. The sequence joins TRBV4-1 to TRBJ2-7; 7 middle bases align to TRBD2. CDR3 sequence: CASSQVTSSEQYF. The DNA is TGCGCCAGCAGCCAAGTGACTAGCTCCGAGCAGTACTTC.